What follows describes a single T cell receptor (beta chain). Its antigen is still unknown. This sample was taken from a study of T cells in Graves' hyperthyroidism and ophthalmopathy. In the study overall: Upon initial diagnosis and before any treatment, peripheral blood was collected. Overall study findings and caveats: Most clonotypes that expanded in the thyroid above 0.001 also showed up in blood.

Patients showing uncontrolled infection, other autoimmune disease, pregnancy or lactation were ineligible. The source material, RNA transcripts, was used to amplify TCR beta CDR3 regions. Using the HTBI primer set, a first-round RT-PCR was run on the TCR CDR3. TCRdb re-called the multiplex PCR reads with MiXCR, one entry per CDR3 protein. Seen here are fewer than 750,000 distinct CDR3 sequences, approximately 14% observed once, and the top ten hold roughly 4.5%. The CDR3 runs 14 residues. The germline V gene encodes CDR1 SEHNR and CDR2 FQNEAQ (reference sequence). V was clipped by 5 bases and J by 7 bases; unmatched bases: 7.

The TCR originated in a middle-aged woman with Graves' ophthalmopathy. The sequenced sample was blood. The chain uses TRBV7-9 and TRBJ2-5; 10 nucleotides agree with TRBD1. CDR3: CASSALRQGATQYF. CDR3 coding DNA: TGTGCCAGCAGCGCCCTCAGACAGGGGGCGACCCAGTACTTC.